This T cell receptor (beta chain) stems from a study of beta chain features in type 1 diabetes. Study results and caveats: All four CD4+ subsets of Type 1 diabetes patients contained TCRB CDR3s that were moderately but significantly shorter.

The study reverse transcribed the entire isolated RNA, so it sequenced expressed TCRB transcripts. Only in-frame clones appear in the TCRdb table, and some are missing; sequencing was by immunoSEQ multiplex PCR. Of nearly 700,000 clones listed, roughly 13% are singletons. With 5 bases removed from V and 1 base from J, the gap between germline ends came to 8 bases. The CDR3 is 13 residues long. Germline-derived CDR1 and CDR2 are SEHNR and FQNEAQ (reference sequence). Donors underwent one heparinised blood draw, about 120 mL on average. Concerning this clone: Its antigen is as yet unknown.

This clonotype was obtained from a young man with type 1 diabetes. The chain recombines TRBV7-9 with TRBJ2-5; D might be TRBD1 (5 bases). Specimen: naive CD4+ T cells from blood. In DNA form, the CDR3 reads TGTGCCAGCAGCACGGACATCCAAGAGACCCAGTACTTC. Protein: CASSTDIQETQYF.